Below are 23 T cell receptor beta chains sequenced from a single sample in a study of shared clonotypes between healthy human individuals. Assay: immunoSEQ multiplex PCR; the TCRdb copy retains only in-frame clones and omits some. Of more than 2,000,000 clones listed, more than 90% are singletons. Material: naive CD4+ T cells sorted from blood. The subset denotes: CD45RA+ positively selected. The receptors derive from a young man in good health.

This clone was recorded only once. V gene TRBV28 combines with J gene TRBJ2-3, with TRBD2 matching 8 bases. Per germline, CDR1 MDHEN and CDR2 SYDVKM. The CDR3 totals 15 residues. The ends lost 2 bases at V and 5 bases at J; junction bases unmatched: 6. As DNA, the CDR3 is TGTGCCAGCAGTTTAAGCGGGGGCTTGGGAGATACGCAGTATTTT. The encoded protein is CASSLSGGLGDTQYF.

A word on this clone: The sample contains more than one DNA sequence encoding this CDR3. V is TRBV19 and J is TRBJ1-2; D is possibly TRBD1 (5 bases). Looked up from germline, CDR1 is LNHDA and CDR2 is SQIVND (reference sequence). Trimming stripped 3 bases from V and 4 bases from J, with 9 bases between. CDR3 size: 13 residues. As DNA, the CDR3 is TGTGCCAGTAGTATCGGGGGTAGCTATGGCTACACCTTC. Its translation: CASSIGGSYGYTF. The whole variable domain, filled in from reference TRBV19 and TRBJ1-2, reads DGGITQSPKYLFRKEGQNVTLSCEQNLNHDAMYWYRQDPGQGLRLIYYSQIVNDFQKGDIAEGYSVSREKKESFPLTVTSAQKNPTAFYLCASSIGGSYGYTFGSGTRLTVV.

This clone showed up just a few times. Other DNA sequences in the sample encode the same CDR3. The rearrangement joins TRBV6-1 to TRBJ1-2; D possibly corresponds to TRBD1 (5 bases). The ends were cut back, 1 base at V and 5 bases at J, with 5 bases in the middle. CDR1 is MNHNS, CDR2 SASEGT, per germline. The CDR3 consists of 12 residues. The CDR3 DNA reads TGTGCCAGCAGTGAAGAGGGGTATGGCTACACCTTC. Protein sequence: CASSEEGYGYTF.

The V and J genes are TRBV4-1 and TRBJ2-6; 14 bases align to TRBD2. The junction had 6 bases not matched to a gene; V was cut back by 4 bases and J by 1 base. The CDR3 is made up of 19 amino acids. The V gene's germline CDR1 is MGHRA and CDR2 YSYEKL. The CDR3 DNA reads TGCGCCAGCAGCCCTTGGACTAGCGGGGGGACTTCTGGGGCCAACGTCCTGACTTTC. It codes for CASSPWTSGGTSGANVLTF.

With respect to this clone: This CDR3 is also generated by other DNA sequences in the sample. This rearrangement joins TRBV7-3 to TRBJ2-3; tentatively, D is TRBD1 (6 bases). V was trimmed by 5 bases and J by 4 bases, leaving 10 bases between them. There are 13 residues in the CDR3. Germline assignment: CDR1 SGHTA and CDR2 FQGTGA. CDR3 in amino acids: CASSAAGADTQYF. CDR3 bases: TGTGCCAGCAGCGCTGCAGGGGCAGATACGCAGTATTTT.

This chain uses TRBV5-4 with TRBJ1-4, with D unresolved. Germline V gene data show CDR1 as SGHNT and CDR2 as YYREEE (reference sequence). Trimming pared 1 base from V and 4 bases from J, leaving 5 bases between. This CDR3 has 13 residues. CDR3 protein: CASSLNVNEKLFF. CDR3 sequence (DNA): TGTGCCAGCAGCTTGAACGTTAATGAAAAACTGTTTTTT.

The CDR3 nucleotides read TGTGCCATCAGTGGGCGGGACAGGGGGCCAGGAGTTTCACCCCTCCACTTT. Residues: CAISGRDRGPGVSPLHF. The V gene is TRBV10-3, the J gene TRBJ1-6, with 12 bases identical to TRBD1. Germline V gives CDR1 ENHRY, CDR2 SYGVKD. CDR3 length: 17 residues. With 4 bases clipped from V and 9 bases from J, the junction kept 10 bases outside the gene matches.

This chain joins TRBV28 and TRBJ2-7; D is possibly TRBD1 or TRBD2 (5 bases each). The CDR3 contains 15 residues. Germline V CDR1 and CDR2: MDHEN, SYDVKM. The V end lost 7 bases, the J end lost 2 bases, and 18 bases lay between the germline ends. The CDR3 spells CASIPLGGSTYEQYF. CDR3 bases: TGTGCCAGCATACCCCTTGGGGGATCCACCTACGAGCAGTACTTC.

V gene TRBV29-1 combines with J gene TRBJ1-5; D remains unclear. Germline values: CDR1 SQVTM, CDR2 ANQGSEA. V lost 5 bases and J lost 0, with 11 bases in between. This CDR3 has 14 residues. The chain's CDR3 is CSVLDGNSNQPQHF. CDR3 nucleotides: TGCAGCGTTCTGGACGGAAATAGCAATCAGCCCCAGCATTTT.

V is TRBV2 and J is TRBJ2-3, with a tentative D call TRBD1 (5 bases). Germline V lookup: CDR1 SNHLY, CDR2 FYNNEI. CDR3 length equals 14 residues. V lost 6 bases, J lost 4 bases, and 14 bases lay in between. The CDR3 region is CASRYLDSPDTQYF. The DNA for the CDR3 is TGTGCCAGCAGATACCTAGACAGTCCAGATACGCAGTATTTT. The variable domain in full, with the rest retrieved from reference TRBV2 and TRBJ2-3, is EPEVTQTPSHQVTQMGQEVILRCVPISNHLYFYWYRQILGQKVEFLVSFYNNEISEKSEIFDDQFSVERPDGSNFTLKIRSTKLEDSAMYFCASRYLDSPDTQYFGPGTRLTVL.

The chain links TRBV10-2 to TRBJ1-5; 7 bases match TRBD1. The CDR3 runs to 15 residues. CDR1 WSHSY and CDR2 SAAADI come from the germline V gene. With 0 bases clipped from V and 6 bases from J, the junction kept 5 bases outside the gene matches. CDR3 DNA sequence: TGCGCCAGCAGTGAGTCGAGGGCAGGGGGTCAGCCCCAGCATTTT. Encoded protein: CASSESRAGGQPQHF.

The chain combines TRBV28 with TRBJ1-1; D is unresolved. Trimming took off 1 base at V and 0 bases at J, with 6 bases between the two ends. There are 14 residues in the CDR3. CDR1 and CDR2 from the germline V gene are MDHEN and SYDVKM. The CDR3 protein is CASSLLEMNTEAFF. In nucleotides, the CDR3 is TGTGCCAGCAGTTTATTGGAGATGAACACTGAAGCTTTCTTT. Supplemented by reference TRBV28 and TRBJ1-1, the full variable domain reads DVKVTQSSRYLVKRTGEKVFLECVQDMDHENMFWYRQDPGLGLRLIYFSYDVKMKEKGDIPEGYSVSREKKERFSLILESASTNQTSMYLCASSLLEMNTEAFFGQGTRLTVV.

In its sample, this clone was seen once. The chain employs TRBV28 and TRBJ2-5; D is possibly TRBD1 or TRBD2 (6 bases each). The ends were cut back, 3 bases at V and 5 bases at J, with 19 bases in the middle. The germline CDR1 and CDR2 sequences are MDHEN and SYDVKM. The CDR3 is 16 amino acids. The CDR3 DNA reads TGTGCCAGCAGTTTCGCCTTTTATAGGGGGGTCGAGACCCAGTACTTC. Protein product: CASSFAFYRGVETQYF.

The chain uses TRBV2 and TRBJ2-3, with 12 bases identical to TRBD2. The trim removed 6 bases at V and 1 base at J, leaving 5 bases unmatched. CDR3 size: 16 residues. Germline values: CDR1 SNHLY, CDR2 FYNNEI. CDR3 bases: TGTGCCAGCAGCGCTACTAGCGGGAGGCGCACAGATACGCAGTATTTT. Protein product: CASSATSGRRTDTQYF.

As regards this clone: The sample carries other DNA sequences with the same CDR3. The chain links TRBV4-1 to TRBJ1-3; no clear D. Germline CDR1 and CDR2: MGHRA and YSYEKL. This CDR3 has 14 residues. V was shortened by 0 bases and J by 1 base, with 4 bases between the two germline ends. The CDR3 bases are TGCGCCAGCAGCCAAGAGGGTTCTGGAAACACCATATATTTT. This sequence encodes CASSQEGSGNTIYF.

Only a few counts were recorded for this clone. The gene calls are TRBV7-9 and TRBJ2-2; unclear D gene. CDR1 and CDR2 from the germline V gene are SEHNR and FQNEAQ (reference sequence). V lost 5 bases and J lost 4, with 5 bases in between. The CDR3 is 12 residues long. The CDR3 DNA reads as TGTGCCAGCAGCCGGATCACCGGGGAGCTGTTTTTT. Protein sequence: CASSRITGELFF.

The V call is TRBV20-1, the J call TRBJ2-4; D remains unclear. Germline loops: CDR1 DFQATT, CDR2 SNEGSKA (reference sequence). The CDR3 is 11 residues long. Trimming took off 3 bases at V and 8 bases at J, with 8 bases between the two ends. CDR3 in amino acids: CSASAADIQYF. The CDR3 DNA reads as TGCAGTGCTAGCGCGGCGGACATTCAGTACTTC.

In DNA form, the CDR3 reads TGTGCCAGCAGATCACAGGGGGCGAATGCCGGGGAGCTGTTTTTT. Protein: CASRSQGANAGELFF. The chain joins TRBV2 to TRBJ2-2; 9 positions match TRBD1. With V trimmed by 6 bases and J by 6 bases, 8 bases remained unmatched. Germline CDR1 and CDR2: SNHLY and FYNNEI. The CDR3 contains 15 residues.

V gene TRBV7-2 combines with J gene TRBJ2-7, with unresolved D. Between the trimmed V and J ends, which lost 5 bases and 4 bases, there was a span of 18 bases. This CDR3 has 15 amino acids. Per the germline V gene, CDR1 is SGHTA and CDR2 is FQGNSA. The DNA for the CDR3 is TGTGCCAGCAGCCCTCGGAAGCCCCCCGTTTACGAGCAGTACTTC. It encodes CASSPRKPPVYEQYF.

This clone came up a few times. Other DNA variants within this sample encode the same CDR3. The chain recombines TRBV6-5 with TRBJ1-5; D remains unclear. The CDR3 contains 13 residues. The V end lost 0 bases, the J end lost 6 bases, and 6 bases lay between the germline ends. From germline, CDR1 is MNHEY and CDR2 SVGAGI. CDR3 residues: CASSYSSVQPQHF. The CDR3 nucleotides are TGTGCCAGCAGTTACTCGAGTGTTCAGCCCCAGCATTTT.

This rearrangement joins TRBV19 to TRBJ1-3, with D perhaps matching TRBD1 (6 bases). The germline V gene has CDR1 LNHDA and CDR2 SQIVND (reference sequence). The CDR3 sequence is 14 residues long. Trimming left V 4 bases short and J 7 bases short, with 14 bases between. For the CDR3, the DNA is TGTGCCAGTAGTAACGAAGGGGGACTGAACACCATATATTTT. Amino acid sequence: CASSNEGGLNTIYF.

The chain joins TRBV7-2 to TRBJ2-7; 8 bases align to TRBD2. The CDR3 is made up of 19 amino acids. V lost 1 base, J lost 0 bases, and 14 bases stayed unmatched. Looked up from germline, CDR1 is SGHTA and CDR2 is FQGNSA. The CDR3 sequence is CASSLVGPPRSGGSYEQYF. The CDR3 DNA reads TGTGCCAGCAGCTTAGTTGGACCGCCGAGGAGCGGGGGCTCCTACGAGCAGTACTTC.

This clone came up once. The chain links TRBV27 to TRBJ1-3; D perhaps matches TRBD1 (5 bases). V was trimmed by 0 bases and J by 3 bases, leaving 12 bases between them. Germline V gene sequence: CDR1 MNHEY, CDR2 SMNVEV (reference sequence). This CDR3 is built from 16 residues. The CDR3 loop is CASSLSGTVGGNTIYF. CDR3 coding DNA: TGTGCCAGCAGTTTATCGGGGACGGTGGGTGGAAACACCATATATTTT.